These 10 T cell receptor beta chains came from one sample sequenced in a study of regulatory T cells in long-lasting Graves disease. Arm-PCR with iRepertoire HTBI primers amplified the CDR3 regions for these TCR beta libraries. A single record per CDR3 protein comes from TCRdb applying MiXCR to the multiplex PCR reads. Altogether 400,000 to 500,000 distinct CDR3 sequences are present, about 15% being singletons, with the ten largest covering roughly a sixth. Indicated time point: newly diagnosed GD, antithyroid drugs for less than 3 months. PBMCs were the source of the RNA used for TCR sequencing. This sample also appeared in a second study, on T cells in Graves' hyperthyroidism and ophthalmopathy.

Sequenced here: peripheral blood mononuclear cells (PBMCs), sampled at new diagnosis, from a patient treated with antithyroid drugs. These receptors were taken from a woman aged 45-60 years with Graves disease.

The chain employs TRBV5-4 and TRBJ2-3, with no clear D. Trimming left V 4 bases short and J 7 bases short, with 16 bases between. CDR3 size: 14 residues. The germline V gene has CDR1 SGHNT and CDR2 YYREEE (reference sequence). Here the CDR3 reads CASSQSSSFYTQYF. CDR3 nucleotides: TGTGCCAGCAGCCAAAGCTCTAGTTTTTATACGCAGTATTTT.

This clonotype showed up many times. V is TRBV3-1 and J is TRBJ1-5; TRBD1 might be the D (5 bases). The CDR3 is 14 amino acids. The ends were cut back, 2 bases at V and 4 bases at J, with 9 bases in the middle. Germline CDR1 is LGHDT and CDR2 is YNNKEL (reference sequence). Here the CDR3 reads CASSQQPGNQPQHF. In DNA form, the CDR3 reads TGTGCCAGCAGCCAACAGCCAGGGAATCAGCCCCAGCATTTT.

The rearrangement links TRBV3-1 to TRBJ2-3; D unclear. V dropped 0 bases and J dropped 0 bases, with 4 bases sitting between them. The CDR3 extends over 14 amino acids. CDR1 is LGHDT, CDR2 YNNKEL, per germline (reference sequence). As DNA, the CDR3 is TGTGCCAGCAGCCAAGACGGTAGCACAGATACGCAGTATTTT. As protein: CASSQDGSTDTQYF.

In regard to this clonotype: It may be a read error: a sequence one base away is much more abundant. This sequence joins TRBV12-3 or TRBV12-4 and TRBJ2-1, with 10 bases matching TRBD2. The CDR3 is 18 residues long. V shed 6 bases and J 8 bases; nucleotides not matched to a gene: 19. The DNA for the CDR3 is TGTGCCAGCAGAGCTGGGGAGGGTCTAGCGGGAGCCCACGATGAGCAGTTCTTC. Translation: CASRAGEGLAGAHDEQFF.

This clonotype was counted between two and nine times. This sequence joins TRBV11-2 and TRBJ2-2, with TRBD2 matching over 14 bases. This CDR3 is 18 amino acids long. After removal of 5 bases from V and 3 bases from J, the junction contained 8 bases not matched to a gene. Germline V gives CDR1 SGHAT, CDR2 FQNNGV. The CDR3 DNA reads TGTGCCAGCAGCACAGGGACTAGCGGGAGATTGGACACCGGGGAGCTGTTTTTT. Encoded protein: CASSTGTSGRLDTGELFF.

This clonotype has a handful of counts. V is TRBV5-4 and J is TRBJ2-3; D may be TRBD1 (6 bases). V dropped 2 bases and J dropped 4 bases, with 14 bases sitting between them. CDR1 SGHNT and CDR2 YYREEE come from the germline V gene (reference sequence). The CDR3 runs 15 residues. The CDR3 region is CASSLKWTDPDTQYF. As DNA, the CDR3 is TGTGCCAGCAGCTTAAAGTGGACAGATCCAGATACGCAGTATTTT. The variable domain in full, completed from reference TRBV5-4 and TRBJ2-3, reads ETGVTQSPTHLIKTRGQQVTLRCSSQSGHNTVSWYQQALGQGPQFIFQYYREEENGRGNFPPRFSGLQFPNYSSELNVNALELDDSALYLCASSLKWTDPDTQYFGPGTRLTVL.

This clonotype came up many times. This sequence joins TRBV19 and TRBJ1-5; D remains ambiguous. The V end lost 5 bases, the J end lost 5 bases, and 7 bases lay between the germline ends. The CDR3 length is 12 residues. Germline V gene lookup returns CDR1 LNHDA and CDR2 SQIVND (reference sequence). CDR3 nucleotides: TGTGCCAGTAGTCCTGGGGATCAGCCCCAGCATTTT. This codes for CASSPGDQPQHF.

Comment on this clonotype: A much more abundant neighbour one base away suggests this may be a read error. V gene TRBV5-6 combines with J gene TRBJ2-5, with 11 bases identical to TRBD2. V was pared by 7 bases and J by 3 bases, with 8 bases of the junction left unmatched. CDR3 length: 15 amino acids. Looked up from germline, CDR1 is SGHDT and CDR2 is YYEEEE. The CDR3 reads CASGVTGLAEETQYF. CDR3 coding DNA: TGTGCCAGCGGAGTGACGGGACTAGCGGAAGAGACCCAGTACTTC.

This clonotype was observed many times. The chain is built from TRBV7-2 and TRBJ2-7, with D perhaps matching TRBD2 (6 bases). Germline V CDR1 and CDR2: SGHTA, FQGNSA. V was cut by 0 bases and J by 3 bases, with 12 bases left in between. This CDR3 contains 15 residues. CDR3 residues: CASSLAGGSLYEQYF. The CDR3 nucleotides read TGTGCCAGCAGCTTAGCCGGGGGTTCTCTCTACGAGCAGTACTTC.

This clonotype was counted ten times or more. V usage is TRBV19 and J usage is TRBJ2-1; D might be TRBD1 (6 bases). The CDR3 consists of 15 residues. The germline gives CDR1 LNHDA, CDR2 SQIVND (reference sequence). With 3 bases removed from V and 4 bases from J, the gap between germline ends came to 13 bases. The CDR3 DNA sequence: TGTGCCAGTAGTATCTCGAGACAGGATTACAATGAGCAGTTCTTC. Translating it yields CASSISRQDYNEQFF. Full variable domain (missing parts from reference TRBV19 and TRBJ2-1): DGGITQSPKYLFRKEGQNVTLSCEQNLNHDAMYWYRQDPGQGLRLIYYSQIVNDFQKGDIAEGYSVSREKKESFPLTVTSAQKNPTAFYLCASSISRQDYNEQFFGPGTRLTVL.